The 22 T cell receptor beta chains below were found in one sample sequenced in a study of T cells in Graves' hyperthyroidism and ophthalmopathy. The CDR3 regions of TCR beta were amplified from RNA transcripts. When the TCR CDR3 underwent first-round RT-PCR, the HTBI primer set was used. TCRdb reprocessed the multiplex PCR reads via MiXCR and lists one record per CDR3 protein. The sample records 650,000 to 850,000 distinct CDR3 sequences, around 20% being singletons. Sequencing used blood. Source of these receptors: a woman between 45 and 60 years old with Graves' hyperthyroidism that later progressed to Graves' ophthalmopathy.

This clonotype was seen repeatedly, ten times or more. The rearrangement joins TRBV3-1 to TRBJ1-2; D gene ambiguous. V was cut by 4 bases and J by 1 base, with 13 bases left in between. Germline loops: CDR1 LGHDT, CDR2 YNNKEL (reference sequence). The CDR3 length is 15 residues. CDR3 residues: CASSRTGLVNYGYTF. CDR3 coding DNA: TGTGCCAGCAGCCGTACCGGGCTTGTTAACTATGGCTACACCTTC.

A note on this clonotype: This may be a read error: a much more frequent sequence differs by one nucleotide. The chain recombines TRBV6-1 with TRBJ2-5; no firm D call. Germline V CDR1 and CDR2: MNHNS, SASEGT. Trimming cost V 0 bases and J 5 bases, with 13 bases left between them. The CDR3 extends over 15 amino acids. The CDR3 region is CASSEAQSAHETQYF. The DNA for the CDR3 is TGTGCCAGCAGTGAAGCCCAGTCAGCGCACGAGACCCAGTACTTC.

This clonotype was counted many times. The CDR3 is CASSLRQGVPYEQYF. The CDR3 bases are TGTGCCAGCAGTTTGAGACAGGGGGTTCCCTACGAGCAGTACTTC. This sequence joins TRBV27 and TRBJ2-7; TRBD1 matches 9 bases. Germline V gene sequence: CDR1 MNHEY, CDR2 SMNVEV (reference sequence). This CDR3 contains 15 residues. V was clipped by 3 bases and J by 2 bases; unmatched bases: 5.

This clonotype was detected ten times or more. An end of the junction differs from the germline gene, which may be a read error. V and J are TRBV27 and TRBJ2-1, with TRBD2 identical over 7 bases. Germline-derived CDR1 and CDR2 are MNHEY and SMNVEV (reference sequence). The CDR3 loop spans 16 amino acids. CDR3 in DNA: TGTGCCAGCAGCTTATTTCCCGGGACTACATACAATGAGCAGTTCTTC. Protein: CASSLFPGTTYNEQFF.

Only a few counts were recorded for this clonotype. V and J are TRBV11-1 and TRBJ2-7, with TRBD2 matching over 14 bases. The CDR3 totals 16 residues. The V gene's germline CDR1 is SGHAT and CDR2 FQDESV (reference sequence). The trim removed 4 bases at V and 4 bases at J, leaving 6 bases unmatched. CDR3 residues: CASSSAGTSGGYEQYF. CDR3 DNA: TGTGCCAGCAGCTCGGCCGGGACTAGCGGGGGTTACGAGCAGTACTTC.

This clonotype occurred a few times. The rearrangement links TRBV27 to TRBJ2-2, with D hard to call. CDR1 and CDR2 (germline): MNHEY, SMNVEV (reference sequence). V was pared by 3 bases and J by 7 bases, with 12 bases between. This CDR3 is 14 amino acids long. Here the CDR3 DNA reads TGTGCCAGCAGTTTGCTGGACGGTTACGGGGAGCTGTTTTTT. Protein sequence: CASSLLDGYGELFF.

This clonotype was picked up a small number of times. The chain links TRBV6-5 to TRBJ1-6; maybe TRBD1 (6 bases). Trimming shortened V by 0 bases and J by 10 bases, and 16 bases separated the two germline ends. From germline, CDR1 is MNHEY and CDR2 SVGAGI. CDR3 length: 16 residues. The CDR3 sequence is CASSYSPGHGGSPLHF. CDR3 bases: TGTGCCAGCAGTTACTCACCGGGACACGGAGGATCACCCCTCCACTTT.

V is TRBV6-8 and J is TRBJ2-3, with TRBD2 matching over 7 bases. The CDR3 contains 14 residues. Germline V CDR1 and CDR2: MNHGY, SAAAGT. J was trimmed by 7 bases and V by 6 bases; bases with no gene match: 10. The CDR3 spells CASSPPPGRHTQYF. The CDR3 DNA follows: TGTGCCAGCAGCCCCCCACCCGGGAGGCATACGCAGTATTTT.

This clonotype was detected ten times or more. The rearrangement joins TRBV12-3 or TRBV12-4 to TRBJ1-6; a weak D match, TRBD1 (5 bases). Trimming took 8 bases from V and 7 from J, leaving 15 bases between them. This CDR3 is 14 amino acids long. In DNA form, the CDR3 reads TGTGCCAGCCAGGGCTCGTTCCACAATTCACCCCTCCACTTT. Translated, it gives CASQGSFHNSPLHF.

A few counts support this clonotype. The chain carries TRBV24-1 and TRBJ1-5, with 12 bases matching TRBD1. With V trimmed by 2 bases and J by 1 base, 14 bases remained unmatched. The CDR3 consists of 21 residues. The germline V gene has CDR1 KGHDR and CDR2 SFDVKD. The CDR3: CATSDSGTGGGWSASNQPQHF. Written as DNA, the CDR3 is TGTGCCACCAGTGATTCCGGGACAGGGGGCGGATGGTCTGCGAGCAATCAGCCCCAGCATTTT.

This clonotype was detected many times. In DNA form, the CDR3 reads TGTGCCTGGAGTACCGGGACATCGAGCGGGGAGCTGTTTTTT. Translating gives CAWSTGTSSGELFF. The genes are TRBV30 and TRBJ2-2; possibly TRBD1 for D (6 bases). V lost 2 bases and J 7 bases, leaving 14 bases between the germline ends. CDR1 GTSNPN and CDR2 SVGIG come from the germline V gene (reference sequence). CDR3 length: 14 amino acids.

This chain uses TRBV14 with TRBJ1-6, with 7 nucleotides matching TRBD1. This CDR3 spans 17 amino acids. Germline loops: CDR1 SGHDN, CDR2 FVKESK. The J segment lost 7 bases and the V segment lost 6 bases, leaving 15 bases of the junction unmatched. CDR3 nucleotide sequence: TGTGCCAGCAGGCCAAGAGGGGCAGGACAGGAGAATTCACCCCTCCACTTT. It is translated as CASRPRGAGQENSPLHF. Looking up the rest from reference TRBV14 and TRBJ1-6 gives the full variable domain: EAGVTQFPSHSVIEKGQTVTLRCDPISGHDNLYWYRRVMGKEIKFLLHFVKESKQDESGMPNNRFLAERTGGTYSTLKVQPAELEDSGVYFCASRPRGAGQENSPLHFGNGTRLTVT.

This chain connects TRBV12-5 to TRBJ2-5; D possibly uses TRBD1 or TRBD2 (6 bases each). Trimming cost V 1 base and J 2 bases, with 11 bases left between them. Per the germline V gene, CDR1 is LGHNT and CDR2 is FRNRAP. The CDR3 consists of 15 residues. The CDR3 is CASGLGGAQQETQYF. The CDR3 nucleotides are TGTGCTAGTGGTTTGGGGGGGGCCCAACAAGAGACCCAGTACTTC.

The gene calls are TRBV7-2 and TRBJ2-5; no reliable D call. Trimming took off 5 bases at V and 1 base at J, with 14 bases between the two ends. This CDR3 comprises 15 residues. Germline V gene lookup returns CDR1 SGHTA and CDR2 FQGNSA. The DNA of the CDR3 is TGTGCCAGCAGCCAAGTAATGAACAGCCAAGAGACCCAGTACTTC. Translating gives CASSQVMNSQETQYF.

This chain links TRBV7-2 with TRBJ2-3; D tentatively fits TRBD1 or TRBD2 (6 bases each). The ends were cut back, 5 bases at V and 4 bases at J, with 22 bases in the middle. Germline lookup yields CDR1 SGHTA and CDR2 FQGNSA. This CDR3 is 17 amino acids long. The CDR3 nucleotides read TGTGCCAGCAGCCGCCGGAGGGGGGCTGTTGTTCCAGATACGCAGTATTTT. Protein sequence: CASSRRRGAVVPDTQYF. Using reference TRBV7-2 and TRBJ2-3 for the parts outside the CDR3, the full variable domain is GAGVSQSPSNKVTEKGKDVELRCDPISGHTALYWYRQSLGQGLEFLIYFQGNSAPDKSGLPSDRFSAERTGGSVSTLTIQRTQQEDSAVYLCASSRRRGAVVPDTQYFGPGTRLTVL.

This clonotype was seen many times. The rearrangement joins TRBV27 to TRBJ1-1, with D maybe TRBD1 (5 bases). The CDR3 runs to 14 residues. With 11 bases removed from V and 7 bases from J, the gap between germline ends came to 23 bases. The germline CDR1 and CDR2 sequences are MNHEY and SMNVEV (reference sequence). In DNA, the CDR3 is TGTGCCGCCCTGGGAAGGGACGGCGTGGGTGAAGCTTTCTTT. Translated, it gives CAALGRDGVGEAFF.

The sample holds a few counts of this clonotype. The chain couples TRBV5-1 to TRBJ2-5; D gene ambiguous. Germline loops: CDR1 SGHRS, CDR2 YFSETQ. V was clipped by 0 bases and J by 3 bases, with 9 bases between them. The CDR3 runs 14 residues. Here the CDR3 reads CASSLVVSKETQYF. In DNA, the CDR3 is TGCGCCAGCAGCTTGGTTGTCAGCAAAGAGACCCAGTACTTC.

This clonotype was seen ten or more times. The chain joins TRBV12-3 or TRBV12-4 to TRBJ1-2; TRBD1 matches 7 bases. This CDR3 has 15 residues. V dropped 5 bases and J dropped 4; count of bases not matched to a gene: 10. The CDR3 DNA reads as TGTGCCAGCAGTCCCCAACAGGGGACGGGCTATGGCTACACCTTC. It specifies CASSPQQGTGYGYTF.

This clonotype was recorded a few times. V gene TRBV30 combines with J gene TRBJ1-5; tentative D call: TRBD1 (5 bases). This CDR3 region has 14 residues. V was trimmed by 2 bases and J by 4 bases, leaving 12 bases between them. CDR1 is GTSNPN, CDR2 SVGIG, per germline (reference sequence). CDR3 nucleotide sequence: TGTGCCTGGAGTATGGGGACCCTGAATCAGCCCCAGCATTTT. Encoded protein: CAWSMGTLNQPQHF.

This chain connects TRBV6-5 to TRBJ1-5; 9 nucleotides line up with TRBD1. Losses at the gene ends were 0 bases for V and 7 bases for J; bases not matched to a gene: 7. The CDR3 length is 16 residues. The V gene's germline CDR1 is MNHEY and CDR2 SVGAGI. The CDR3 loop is CASSYSQGQGKQPQHF. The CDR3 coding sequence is TGTGCCAGCAGTTACTCCCAAGGACAGGGGAAGCAGCCCCAGCATTTT.

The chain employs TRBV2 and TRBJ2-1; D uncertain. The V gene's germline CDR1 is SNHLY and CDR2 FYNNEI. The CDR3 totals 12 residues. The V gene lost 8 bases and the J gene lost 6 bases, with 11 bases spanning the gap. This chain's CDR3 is CASSKGGNEQFF. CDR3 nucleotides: TGTGCCAGCTCCAAAGGTGGCAATGAGCAGTTCTTC.

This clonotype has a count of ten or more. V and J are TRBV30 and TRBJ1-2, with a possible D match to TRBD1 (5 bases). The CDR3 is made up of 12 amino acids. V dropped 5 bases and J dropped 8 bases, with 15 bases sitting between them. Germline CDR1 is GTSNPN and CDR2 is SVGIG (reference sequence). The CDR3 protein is CAWVEQGDGYTF. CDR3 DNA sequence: TGTGCCTGGGTGGAGCAGGGTGACGGCTACACCTTC. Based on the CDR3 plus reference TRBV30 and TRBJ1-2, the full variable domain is SQTIHQWPATLVQPVGSPLSLECTVEGTSNPNLYWYRQAAGRGLQLLFYSVGIGQISSEVPQNLSASRPQDRQFILSSKKLLLSDSGFYLCAWVEQGDGYTFGSGTRLTVV.